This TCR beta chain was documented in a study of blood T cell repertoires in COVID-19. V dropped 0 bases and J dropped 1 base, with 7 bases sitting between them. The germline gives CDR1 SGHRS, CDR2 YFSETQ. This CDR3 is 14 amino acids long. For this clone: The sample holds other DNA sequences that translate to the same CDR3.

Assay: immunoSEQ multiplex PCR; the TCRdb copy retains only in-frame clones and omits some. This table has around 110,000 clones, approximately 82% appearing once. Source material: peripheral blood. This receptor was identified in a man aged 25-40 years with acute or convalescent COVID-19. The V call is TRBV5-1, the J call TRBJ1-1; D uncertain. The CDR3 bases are TGCGCCAGCAGCTTGGGAGCAGGGAACACTGAAGCTTTCTTT. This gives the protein CASSLGAGNTEAFF.